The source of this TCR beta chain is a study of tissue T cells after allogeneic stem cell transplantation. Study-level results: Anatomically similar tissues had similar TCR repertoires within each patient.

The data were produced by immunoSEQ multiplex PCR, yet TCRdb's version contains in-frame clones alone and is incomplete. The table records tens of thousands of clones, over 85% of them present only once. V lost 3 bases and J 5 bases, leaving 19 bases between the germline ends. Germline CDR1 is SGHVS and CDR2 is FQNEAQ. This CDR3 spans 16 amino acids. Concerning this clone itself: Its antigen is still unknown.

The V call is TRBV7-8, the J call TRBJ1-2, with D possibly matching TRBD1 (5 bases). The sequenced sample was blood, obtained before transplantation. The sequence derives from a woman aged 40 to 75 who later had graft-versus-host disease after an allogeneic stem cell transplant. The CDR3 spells CASSFFRDPSRYGYTF. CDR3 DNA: TGTGCCAGCAGCTTTTTCCGGGACCCGAGTCGGTATGGCTACACCTTC.